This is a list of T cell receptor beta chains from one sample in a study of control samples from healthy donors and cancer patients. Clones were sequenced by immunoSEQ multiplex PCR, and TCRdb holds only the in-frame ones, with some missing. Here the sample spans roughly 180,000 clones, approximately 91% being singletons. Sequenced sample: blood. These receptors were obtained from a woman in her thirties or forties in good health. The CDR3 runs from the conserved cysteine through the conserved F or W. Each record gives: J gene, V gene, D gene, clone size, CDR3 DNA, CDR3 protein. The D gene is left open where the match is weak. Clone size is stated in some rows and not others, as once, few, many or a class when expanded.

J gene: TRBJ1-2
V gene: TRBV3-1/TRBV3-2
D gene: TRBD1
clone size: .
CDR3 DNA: TGTGCCAGCAGCCAAGGACAGGGGGATAGGTATGGCTACACCTTC
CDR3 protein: CASSQGQGDRYGYTF

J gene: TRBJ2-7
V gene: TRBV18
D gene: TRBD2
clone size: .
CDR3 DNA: TGTGCCAGCTCACCACGCGGGACTACCGAGCCCTACGAGCAGTACTTC
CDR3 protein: CASSPRGTTEPYEQYF

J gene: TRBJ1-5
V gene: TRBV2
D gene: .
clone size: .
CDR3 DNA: TGTGCCAGCAGTGTATTAGGAGACAATCAGCCCCAGCATTTT
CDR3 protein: CASSVLGDNQPQHF

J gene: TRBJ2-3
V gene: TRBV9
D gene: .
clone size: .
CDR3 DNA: TGTGCCAGCAGCCCCCGGGGGGCGGGGACAGATACGCAGTATTTT
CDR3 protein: CASSPRGAGTDTQYF

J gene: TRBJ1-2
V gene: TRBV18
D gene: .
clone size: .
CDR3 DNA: TGTGCCAGCTCACCACGGGGGGATCGGCCGCCATTGACTAACTATGGCTACACCTTC
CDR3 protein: CASSPRGDRPPLTNYGYTF

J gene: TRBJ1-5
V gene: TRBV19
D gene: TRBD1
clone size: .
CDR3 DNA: TGTGCCAGTACCCCAGAGGGGACAGAGGCATATTATAGCAATCAGCCCCAGCATTTT
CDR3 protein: CASTPEGTEAYYSNQPQHF

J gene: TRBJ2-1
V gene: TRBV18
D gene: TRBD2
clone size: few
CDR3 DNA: TGTGCCAGCTCACCTGGACTAGAGCGGAGCTCCTACAATGAGCAGTTCTTC
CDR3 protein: CASSPGLERSSYNEQFF

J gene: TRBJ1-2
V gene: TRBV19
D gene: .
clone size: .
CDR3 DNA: TGTGCCAGTAGTACTCGTCCTAACTATGGCTACACCTTC
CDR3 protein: CASSTRPNYGYTF

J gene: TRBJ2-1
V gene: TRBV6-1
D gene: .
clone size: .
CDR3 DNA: TGTGCCAGCAGTGAGTTAGCGGAGAGAAAGTTCTTC
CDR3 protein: CASSELAERKFF

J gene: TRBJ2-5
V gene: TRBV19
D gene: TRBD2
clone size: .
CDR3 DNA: TGTGCCAGTAGTACTAGCGGGGGACCACAAGAGACCCAGTACTTC
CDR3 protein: CASSTSGGPQETQYF

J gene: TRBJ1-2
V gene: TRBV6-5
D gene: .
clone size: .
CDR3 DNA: TGTGCCAGCGGGGACGTCTATGGCTACACCTTC
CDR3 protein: CASGDVYGYTF

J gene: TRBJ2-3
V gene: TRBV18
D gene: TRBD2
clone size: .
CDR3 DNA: TGTGCCAGCTCACCCAGCGGGGGGGCCCGCACAGATACGCAGTATTTT
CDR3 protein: CASSPSGGARTDTQYF

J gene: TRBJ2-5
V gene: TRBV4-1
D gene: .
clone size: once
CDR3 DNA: TGCGCCAGCAGCCAAGAACCGTACATCCAAGAGACCCAGTACTTC
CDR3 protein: CASSQEPYIQETQYF

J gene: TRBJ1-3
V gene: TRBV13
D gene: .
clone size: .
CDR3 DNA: TGTGCCAGCAGCCCAATCCGGGCCAGCTCTGGAAACACCATATATTTT
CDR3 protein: CASSPIRASSGNTIYF

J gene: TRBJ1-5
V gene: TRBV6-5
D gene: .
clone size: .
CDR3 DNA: TGTGCCACCACAGGTAGCAATCAGCCCCAGCATTTT
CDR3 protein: CATTGSNQPQHF

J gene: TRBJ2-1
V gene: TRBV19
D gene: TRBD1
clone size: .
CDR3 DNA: TGTGCCAGTACCCCGGGACAGCCCGGTTACAATGAGCAGTTCTTC
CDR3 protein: CASTPGQPGYNEQFF

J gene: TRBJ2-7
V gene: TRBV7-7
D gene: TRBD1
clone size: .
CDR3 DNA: TGTGCCAGCAGCAAATCGTGGACAGGGAGCTCCTACGAGCAGTACTTC
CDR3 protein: CASSKSWTGSSYEQYF

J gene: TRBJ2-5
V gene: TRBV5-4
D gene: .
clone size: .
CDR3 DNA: TGTGCCAGCAGCTCCACAGGAGGAGAGACCCAGTACTTC
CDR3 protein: CASSSTGGETQYF

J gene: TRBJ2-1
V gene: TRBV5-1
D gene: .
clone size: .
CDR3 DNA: TGCGCCAGCAGCTTCTTTTCCAATGAGCAGTTCTTC
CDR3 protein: CASSFFSNEQFF

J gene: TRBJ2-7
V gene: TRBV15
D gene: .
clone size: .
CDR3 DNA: TGTGCCACCAGCAGAGAGTACAGTAACTACGAGCAGTACTTC
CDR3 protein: CATSREYSNYEQYF

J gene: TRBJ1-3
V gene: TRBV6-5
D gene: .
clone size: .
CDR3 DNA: TGTGCCAGCACCCACCTGGATCGTGGGGCCACCATATATTTT
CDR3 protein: CASTHLDRGATIYF

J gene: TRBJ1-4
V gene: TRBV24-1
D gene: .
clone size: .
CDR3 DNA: TGTGCCACCAGTGATTTGCTTTCAGGAAGGGATGAAAAACTGTTTTTT
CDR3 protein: CATSDLLSGRDEKLFF

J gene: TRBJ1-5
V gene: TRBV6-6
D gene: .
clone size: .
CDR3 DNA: TGTGCCAGCCATCCGTGGGGCGTTCAGCCCCAGCATTTT
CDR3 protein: CASHPWGVQPQHF

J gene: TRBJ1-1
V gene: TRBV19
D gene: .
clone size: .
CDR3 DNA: TGTGCCAGTAGTTGGGGGAGTGGAATGAGAGAAGCTTTCTTT
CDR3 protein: CASSWGSGMREAFF

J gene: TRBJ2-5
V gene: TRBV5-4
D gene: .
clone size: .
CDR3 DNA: TGTGCCAGCAGCTTGGTGGGGGCCCAAGAGACCCAGTACTTC
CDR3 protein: CASSLVGAQETQYF

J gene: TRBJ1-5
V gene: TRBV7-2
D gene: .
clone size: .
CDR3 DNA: TGTGCCAGCAGCTACGGGACTCAGAGCAATCAGCCCCAGCATTTT
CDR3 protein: CASSYGTQSNQPQHF

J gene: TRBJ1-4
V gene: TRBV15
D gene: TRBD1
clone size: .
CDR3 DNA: TGTGCCACCAGCAGGTTGTACAGGGGAGGAACTAATGAAAAACTGTTTTTT
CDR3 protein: CATSRLYRGGTNEKLFF

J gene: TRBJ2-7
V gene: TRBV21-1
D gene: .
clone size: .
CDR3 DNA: TGTGCCAGCAGCCGTGATGGCCCTTTC
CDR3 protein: CASSRDGPF

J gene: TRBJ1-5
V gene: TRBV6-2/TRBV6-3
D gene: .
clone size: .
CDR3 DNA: TGTGCCAGCAGTTACGTATCAGGGAGTAGCAATCAGCCCCAGCATTTT
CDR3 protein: CASSYVSGSSNQPQHF

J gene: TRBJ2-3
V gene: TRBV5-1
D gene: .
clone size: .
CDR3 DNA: TGCGCCAGCAGTGGGGGGCAGACAGATACGCAGTATTTT
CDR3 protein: CASSGGQTDTQYF

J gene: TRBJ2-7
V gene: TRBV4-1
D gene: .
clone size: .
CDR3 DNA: TGCGCCAGCAGCCAAGATACCGGGACCTACGAGCAGTACTTC
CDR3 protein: CASSQDTGTYEQYF

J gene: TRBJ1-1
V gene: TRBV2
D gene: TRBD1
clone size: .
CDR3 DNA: TGTGCCAGCAGTGGACAGGGAGGGGCTGAAGCTTTCTTT
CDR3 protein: CASSGQGGAEAFF

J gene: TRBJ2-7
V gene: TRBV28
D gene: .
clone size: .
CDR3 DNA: TGTGCCAGCAGTTTAGGAGGAGAGGTCTACGAGCAGTACTTC
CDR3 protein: CASSLGGEVYEQYF

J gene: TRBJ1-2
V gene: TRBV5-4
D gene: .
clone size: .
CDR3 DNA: TGTGCCAGCAGCTTGGGGGAGTGGACAGCGAACTATGGCTACACCTTC
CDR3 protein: CASSLGEWTANYGYTF

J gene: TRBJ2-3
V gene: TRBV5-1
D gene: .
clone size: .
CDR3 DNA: TGCGCCAGCACCCCCCCGGGGGCTTCAGATACGCAGTATTTT
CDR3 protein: CASTPPGASDTQYF

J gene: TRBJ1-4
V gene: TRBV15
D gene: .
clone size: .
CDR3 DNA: TGTGCCACCAGCACTGGCCGAAATGAAAAACTGTTTTTT
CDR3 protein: CATSTGRNEKLFF

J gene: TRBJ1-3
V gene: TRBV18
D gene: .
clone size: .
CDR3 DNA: TGTGCCAGCTCACCCGGGACCGTCTCTGGAAACACCATATATTTT
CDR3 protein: CASSPGTVSGNTIYF

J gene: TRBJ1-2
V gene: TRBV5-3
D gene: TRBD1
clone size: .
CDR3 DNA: TGTGCCAGAAGCAGCAACAGGGGACCTATCTATGGCTACACCTTC
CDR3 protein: CARSSNRGPIYGYTF

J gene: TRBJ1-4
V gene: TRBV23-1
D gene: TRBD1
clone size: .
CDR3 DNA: TGCGCCAGCCAGGGGGGCCCAGAAAAACTGTTTTTT
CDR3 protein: CASQGGPEKLFF

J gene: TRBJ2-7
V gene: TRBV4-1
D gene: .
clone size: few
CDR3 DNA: TGCGCCAGCAGCCAAGAAACGGGGGTCTCCTACGAGCAGTACTTC
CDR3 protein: CASSQETGVSYEQYF

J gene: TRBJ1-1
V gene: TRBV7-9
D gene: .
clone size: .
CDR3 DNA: TGTGCCAGCAGCTTAGATTGGGGGGCTGAAGCTTTCTTT
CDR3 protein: CASSLDWGAEAFF

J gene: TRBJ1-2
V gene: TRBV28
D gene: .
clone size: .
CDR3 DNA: TGTGCCAGCAGTTTAGGGGTAAACTATGGCTACACCTTC
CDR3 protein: CASSLGVNYGYTF

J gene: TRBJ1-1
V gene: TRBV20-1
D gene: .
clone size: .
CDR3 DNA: TGCAGTGCTAGTCGGCAGGCGGAGAACACTGAAGCTTTCTTT
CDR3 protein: CSASRQAENTEAFF

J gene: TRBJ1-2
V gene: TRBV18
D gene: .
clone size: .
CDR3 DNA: TGTGCCAGCTCACCACTACACAGGGAAGGGGGCTACACCTTC
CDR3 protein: CASSPLHREGGYTF

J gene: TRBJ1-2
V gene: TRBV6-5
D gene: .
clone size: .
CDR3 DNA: TGTGCCAGCAGCCCCATCGGGGGGGGCGACGGCTACACCTTC
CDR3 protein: CASSPIGGGDGYTF

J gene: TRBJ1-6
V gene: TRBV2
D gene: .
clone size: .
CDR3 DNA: TGTGCCAGCAGTGAAAGATCTGTGGACTCACCCCTCCACTTT
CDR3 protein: CASSERSVDSPLHF

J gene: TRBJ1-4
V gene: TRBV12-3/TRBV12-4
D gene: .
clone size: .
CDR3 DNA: TGTGCCAGCAGTTCCAGTGCTGGAAAACTGTTTTTT
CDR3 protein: CASSSSAGKLFF

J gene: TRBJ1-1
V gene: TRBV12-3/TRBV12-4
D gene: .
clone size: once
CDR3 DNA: TGTGCCAGCATGGGATTGAACACTGAAGCTTTCTTT
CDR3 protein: CASMGLNTEAFF

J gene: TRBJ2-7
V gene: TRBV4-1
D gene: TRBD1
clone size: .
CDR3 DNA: TGCGCCAGCAGCCAGACAGGGTTCTACGAGCAGTACTTC
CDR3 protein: CASSQTGFYEQYF

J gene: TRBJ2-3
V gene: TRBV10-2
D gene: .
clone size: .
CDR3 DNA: TGCGCCAGCAGTGAGCTTGTTAGCACAGATACGCAGTATTTT
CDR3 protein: CASSELVSTDTQYF

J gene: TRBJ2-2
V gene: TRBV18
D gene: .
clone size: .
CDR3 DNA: TGTGCCAGCTCCCCCCCGGCGAGCACCGGGGAGCTGTTTTTT
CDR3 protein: CASSPPASTGELFF

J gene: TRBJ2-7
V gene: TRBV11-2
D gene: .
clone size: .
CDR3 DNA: TGTGCCAGCAGCCAGATATCCGGTGGCACCTACGAGCAGTACTTC
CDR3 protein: CASSQISGGTYEQYF

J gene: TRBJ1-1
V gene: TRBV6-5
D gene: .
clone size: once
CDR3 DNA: TGTGCCAGCAGCCAACCAGTGAACACTGAAGCTTTCTTT
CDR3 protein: CASSQPVNTEAFF

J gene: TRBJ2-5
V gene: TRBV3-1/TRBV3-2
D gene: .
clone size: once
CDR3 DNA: TGTGCCAGCAGCCAGGACTCCGGGACCCAGTACTTC
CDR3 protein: CASSQDSGTQYF